This T cell receptor beta chain was captured by sequencing in a study of STAT3 mutations in large granular lymphocyte leukemia. Across the whole study: More than half of T-LGLL patients received immunosuppressive therapy.

The CDR3 is 17 residues long. Trimming shortened V by 1 base and J by 3 bases, and 16 bases separated the two germline ends. The germline CDR1 and CDR2 sequences are SGHTA and FQGNSA. As to this clone: No antigen is known for it.

Each sample's TCRbeta library yielded on average around 41,000 productive templates. Repertoires were generated with immunoSEQ multiplex PCR, while TCRdb's copy carries only in-frame clones and drops some. The sample includes roughly 10,000 clones, 88% of them seen just once. Broader study findings: At least one immunodominant TCR beta clonotype appeared in every T-cell large granular lymphocyte leukemia patient.

The chain joins TRBV7-2 to TRBJ2-1; D possibly corresponds to TRBD1 (5 bases). This clonotype was sampled from a man aged 55-75 years with T-cell large granular lymphocyte leukemia. Some clones in this sample may be carry-over from other donors' samples. Sequencing was carried out using peripheral blood mononuclear cells. This CDR3 reads CASSLVNGRVGYNEQFF. As DNA, the CDR3 is TGTGCCAGCAGCTTAGTTAACGGCAGGGTGGGCTACAATGAGCAGTTCTTC. Full variable domain (outside the CDR3, taken from reference TRBV7-2 and TRBJ2-1): GAGVSQSPSNKVTEKGKDVELRCDPISGHTALYWYRQSLGQGLEFLIYFQGNSAPDKSGLPSDRFSAERTGGSVSTLTIQRTQQEDSAVYLCASSLVNGRVGYNEQFFGPGTRLTVL.